In this sample, the clone carrying this TCR beta chain turned up a few times. Its antigen is still unknown. The record originates from a study of human T cells and chemical hapten exposure. Regarding the study as a whole: Patch test score was positively correlated with the counts of PT1 expanded TCRs.

This CDR3 contains 12 residues. The ends were cut back, 1 base at V and 6 bases at J, with 9 bases in the middle. The germline CDR1 and CDR2 sequences are SQVTM and ANQGSEA. Each CDR3 protein gets one entry after TCRdb re-called the RACE reads with MiXCR. The sample has about 160,000 distinct CDR3 sequences, 25% to 30% seen once. Time point denoted: patch test 3, about 24 weeks after DPC sensitization. Treatment indicated: therapeutic diphenylcyclopropenone sensitization with weekly scalp DPC. The clonotype originates from a woman younger than 30 with alopecia areata. Some clones in this sample may be carry-over from other donors' samples. The sample in question was whole blood, obtained in connection with sensitization to the hapten diphenylcyclopropenone (DPC). The rearrangement links TRBV29-1 to TRBJ1-2; no clear D gene. DNA of the CDR3: TGCAGCGTTGAAGGGGGAGGCCATGGCTACACCTTC. This codes for CSVEGGGHGYTF.